The 8 T cell receptor beta chains below come from one sample, sequenced in a study of beta chain features in type 1 diabetes. Isolated RNA was reverse transcribed in full, so expressed TCRB transcripts were sequenced. Assay: immunoSEQ multiplex PCR; the TCRdb copy retains only in-frame clones and omits some. The data show approximately 37,000 clones, 45% to 50% seen once. The material sequenced was central memory CD4+ T cells from blood. The receptors were gathered from a woman between 18 and 30 years old in good health.

This chain links TRBV5-1 with TRBJ1-5; TRBD1 agrees at 7 bases. V dropped 3 bases and J dropped 6; count of bases not matched to a gene: 12. CDR3 length equals 16 residues. Germline loops: CDR1 SGHRS, CDR2 YFSETQ. CDR3 sequence: CASSSGPTGTAQPQHF. In nucleotides, the CDR3 is TGCGCCAGCAGCTCTGGGCCGACAGGGACCGCTCAGCCCCAGCATTTT.

The rearrangement links TRBV10-2 to TRBJ1-6; 10 bases are shared with TRBD1. Germline trimming cut 6 bases from V and 5 bases from J; bases unmatched to any gene: 4. This CDR3 has 15 residues. Germline values: CDR1 WSHSY, CDR2 SAAADI. CDR3 in amino acids: CASSPDRGDNSPLHF. For the CDR3, the DNA is TGCGCCAGCAGCCCGGACAGGGGGGATAATTCACCCCTCCACTTT.

The CDR3 DNA is TGTGCCACCCGAACGGACAGCGGCGTTGAAGCTTTCTTT. Its translation: CATRTDSGVEAFF. The chain carries TRBV27 and TRBJ1-1, with a tentative D call TRBD1 (6 bases). The CDR3 has 13 residues. V lost 10 bases and J 7 bases, leaving 19 bases between the germline ends. The germline gives CDR1 MNHEY, CDR2 SMNVEV (reference sequence).

This chain uses TRBV6-1 with TRBJ1-5, with 9 bases that match TRBD1. CDR1 and CDR2 from the germline V gene are MNHNS and SASEGT. The CDR3 totals 13 residues. Trimming removed 5 bases from V and 7 bases from J; junction bases left unmatched: 3. DNA of the CDR3: TGTGCCAGCAGTACAGGGGGCGGGCAGCCCCAGCATTTT. Amino acids: CASSTGGGQPQHF.

V gene TRBV30 combines with J gene TRBJ1-2, with D tentatively TRBD1 (5 bases). V was pared by 8 bases and J by 0 bases, with 16 bases between. The germline V gene encodes CDR1 GTSNPN and CDR2 SVGIG (reference sequence). The CDR3 contains 14 residues. The CDR3 DNA follows: TGTGCCGGACAACGGAGCCCATCTAACTATGGCTACACCTTC. This codes for CAGQRSPSNYGYTF.

V usage is TRBV30 and J usage is TRBJ2-1; 11 nucleotides line up with TRBD1. Germline trimming cut 2 bases from V and 9 bases from J; bases unmatched to any gene: 6. The CDR3 extends over 14 amino acids. Germline V gene data show CDR1 as GTSNPN and CDR2 as SVGIG (reference sequence). Here the CDR3 DNA reads TGTGCCTGGAGTAGACGGGACAGGGGGACTGAGCAGTTCTTC. Translated, it gives CAWSRRDRGTEQFF.

V usage is TRBV4-2 and J usage is TRBJ2-3; TRBD2 aligns across 11 bases. CDR1 LGHNA and CDR2 YNFKEQ come from the germline V gene. The V gene end was trimmed by 4 bases and the J gene end by 0 bases; junction bases not matched to a gene: 3. The CDR3 totals 16 residues. The CDR3 DNA sequence: TGTGCCAGCAGCCCAACTAGCGGGGGAAGCACAGATACGCAGTATTTT. It specifies CASSPTSGGSTDTQYF.

The chain employs TRBV21-1 and TRBJ2-1; TRBD2, as called in the table, went unchecked against the DNA. TRBV21-1 represents a pseudogene. The CDR3 contains 21 residues. The CDR3 spells CASSKTLGLAGVTRGYNEQFF. The CDR3 bases are TGTGCCAGCAGCAAAACCCTCGGACTAGCGGGAGTAACACGTGGGTACAATGAGCAGTTCTTC.